This T cell receptor beta chain was identified in a study of T cell clonotyping in hematopoietic cell transplantation. The study, taken as a whole, reports: Recipient TCR diversity dropped after transplant; expanded clonotypes rose from day 30 to 180.

Time point: recipient sample about 28 days before transplant, after cytoreduction. Samples: about 28 days before transplant, then days 30, 100 and 180 after. The assay was immunoSEQ multiplex PCR, and TCRdb's table has in-frame clones only and misses some. The profile shows more than 40,000 clones, around 85% of them singletons. About this clone itself: Its antigen is not identified.

CDR1 and CDR2 (germline): SGHTA, FQGNSA. CDR3 size: 15 residues. Trimming cost V 6 bases and J 3 bases; bases outside gene matches: 7. The sequence was collected from a man aged 60 to 69 with acute myeloid leukemia. Some clones in this sample may be carry-over from other donors' samples. The J gene is TRBJ2-7, the V gene TRBV7-2; TRBD2 aligns across 11 bases. This specimen was peripheral blood mononuclear cells, taken before stem cell transplant. The CDR3 reads CASSWLAGGNYEQYF. CDR3 coding DNA: TGTGCCAGCAGTTGGTTAGCGGGGGGGAACTACGAGCAGTACTTC.